The TCR beta chain under discussion was sequenced for a study of T-cell reconstitution after alpha-beta-depleted transplantation in children. The J segment lost 7 bases and the V segment lost 0 bases, leaving 12 bases of the junction unmatched. The CDR3 covers 18 residues. During its preparation, the TCRbeta library received unique molecular identifiers. TCRdb passed the PCR reads through MiXCR, listing each CDR3 protein once. Among a few hundred thousand distinct CDR3 sequences listed, 10% were seen once. This sample comprised PBMCs from the stem cell graft donor, obtained from the stem cell graft. This receptor was identified in a human donor who donated a stem cell graft to a child with acute lymphoblastic leukemia. V gene TRBV12-3 or TRBV12-4 combines with J gene TRBJ2-1; 10 bases align to TRBD2. The CDR3 loop is CASSLAGVGLAATNEQFF. The DNA for the CDR3 is TGTGCCAGCAGTTTAGCGGGAGTAGGACTAGCGGCCACAAATGAGCAGTTCTTC.